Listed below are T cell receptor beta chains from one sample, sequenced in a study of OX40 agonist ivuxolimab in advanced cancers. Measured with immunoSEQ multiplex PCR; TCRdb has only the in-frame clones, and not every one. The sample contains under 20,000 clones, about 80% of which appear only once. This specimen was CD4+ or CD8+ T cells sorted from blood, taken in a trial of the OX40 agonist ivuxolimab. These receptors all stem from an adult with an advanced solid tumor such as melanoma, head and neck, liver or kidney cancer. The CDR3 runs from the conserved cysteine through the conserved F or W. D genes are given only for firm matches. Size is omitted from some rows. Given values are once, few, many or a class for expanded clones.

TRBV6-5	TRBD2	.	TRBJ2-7	CASSYSTGRDEQYF	TGTGCCAGCAGTTACTCGACGGGGAGGGACGAGCAGTACTTC
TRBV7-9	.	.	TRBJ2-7	CASSLARGVDEQYF	TGTGCCAGCAGCTTAGCCAGGGGGGTCGACGAGCAGTACTTC
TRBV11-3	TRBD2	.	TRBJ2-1	CASSSNSGRLNEQFF	TGTGCCAGCAGCTCCAATAGCGGGAGATTGAATGAGCAGTTCTTC
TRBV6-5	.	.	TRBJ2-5	CASSYGTKKETQYF	TGTGCCAGCAGTTATGGAACCAAGAAAGAGACCCAGTACTTC
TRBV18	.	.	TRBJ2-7	CASSPQGQGRSEQYF	TGTGCCAGCTCACCCCAGGGCCAGGGTCGGAGCGAGCAGTACTTC
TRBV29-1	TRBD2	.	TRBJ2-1	CSFGTSGRIGQFF	TGCAGCTTCGGGACTAGCGGGAGGATTGGGCAGTTCTTC
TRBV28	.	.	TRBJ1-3	CASSLGQSSGNTIYF	TGTGCCAGCAGTTTAGGTCAGAGCAGCGGAAACACCATATATTTT
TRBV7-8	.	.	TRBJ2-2	CASSLSWNTGELFF	TGTGCCAGCAGCTTAAGCTGGAACACCGGGGAGCTGTTTTTT
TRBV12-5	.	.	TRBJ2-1	CASGTTLGGEQFF	TGTGCTAGTGGGACCACCCTGGGAGGTGAGCAGTTCTTC
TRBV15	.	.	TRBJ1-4	CATSSRDPFGKLFF	TGTGCCACCAGCAGCCGGGACCCTTTTGGAAAACTGTTTTTT
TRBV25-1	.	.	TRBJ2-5	CASSVTETQYF	TGTGCCAGCAGTGTGACGGAGACCCAGTACTTC
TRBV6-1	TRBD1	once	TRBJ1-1	CASSDGQGNTEAFF	TGTGCCAGCAGTGACGGACAGGGCAACACTGAAGCTTTCTTT
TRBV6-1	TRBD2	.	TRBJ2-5	CASSEWASGRGETQYF	TGTGCCAGCAGTGAATGGGCTAGCGGGAGGGGAGAGACCCAGTACTTC
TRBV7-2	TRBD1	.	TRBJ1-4	CASSRTTGQFNEKLFF	TGTGCCAGCAGCCGTACCACGGGACAGTTTAATGAAAAACTGTTTTTT
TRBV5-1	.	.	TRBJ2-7	CASSLAGAGGFYEQYF	TGCGCCAGCAGCTTGGCGGGTGCAGGGGGGTTCTACGAGCAGTACTTC
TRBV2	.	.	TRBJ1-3	CASSEGSGNTIYF	TGTGCCAGCAGTGAAGGCTCTGGAAACACCATATATTTT
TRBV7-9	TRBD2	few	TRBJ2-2	CASSPGGSNTGELFF	TGTGCCAGCAGCCCGGGGGGGTCGAACACCGGGGAGCTGTTTTTT
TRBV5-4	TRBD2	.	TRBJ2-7	CASSLAASGSGEQYF	TGTGCCAGCAGCTTGGCGGCTAGCGGGAGCGGCGAGCAGTACTTC
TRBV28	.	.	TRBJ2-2	CASSFVGADTGELFF	TGTGCCAGCAGTTTCGTAGGGGCGGACACCGGGGAGCTGTTTTTT
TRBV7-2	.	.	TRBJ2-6	CASRPRGGANVLTF	TGTGCCAGCAGGCCTAGGGGTGGGGCCAACGTCCTGACTTTC
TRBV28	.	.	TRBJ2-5	CASRLLGGRTQETQYF	TGTGCCAGCAGATTGCTGGGGGGCCGAACTCAAGAGACCCAGTACTTC
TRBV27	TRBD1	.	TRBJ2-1	CASSLGDREHEQFF	TGTGCCAGCAGTTTAGGGGACAGGGAACATGAGCAGTTCTTC
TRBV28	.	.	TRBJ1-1	CASRYTPLNTEAFF	TGTGCCAGCAGATACACCCCCTTGAACACTGAAGCTTTCTTT
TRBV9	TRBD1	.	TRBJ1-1	CASSGQGLGNTEAFF	TGTGCCAGCAGCGGACAGGGGTTGGGGAACACTGAAGCTTTCTTT
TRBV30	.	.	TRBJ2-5	CAWSQLWQGRREQYF	TGTGCCTGGAGTCAATTATGGCAGGGGAGAAGAGAGCAGTACTTC
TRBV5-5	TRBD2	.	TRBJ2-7	CASSPAGGRYEQYF	TGTGCCAGCAGCCCAGCCGGGGGGAGATACGAGCAGTACTTC
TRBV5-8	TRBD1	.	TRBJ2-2	CASKHRGITGELFF	TGTGCCAGCAAGCACAGGGGAATCACCGGGGAGCTGTTTTTT
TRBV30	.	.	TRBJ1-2	CAWSVQAAYGYTF	TGTGCCTGGAGTGTTCAGGCAGCCTATGGCTACACCTTC
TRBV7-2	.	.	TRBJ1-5	CASSSQGLAQPQHF	TGTGCCAGCAGCTCCCAAGGACTGGCTCAGCCCCAGCATTTT
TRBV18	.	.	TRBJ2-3	CASSPSGQATDTQYF	TGTGCCAGCTCACCATCAGGCCAAGCAACAGATACGCAGTATTTT
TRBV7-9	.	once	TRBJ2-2	CASPEGYAGELFF	TGTGCCAGCCCGGAAGGGTACGCCGGGGAGCTGTTTTTT
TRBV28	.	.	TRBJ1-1	CASSFEAAKQGMNTEAFF	TGTGCCAGCAGTTTTGAAGCGGCTAAACAGGGAATGAACACTGAAGCTTTCTTT
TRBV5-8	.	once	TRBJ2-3	CASSLLVQRGTDTQYF	TGTGCCAGCAGCTTGTTGGTCCAGCGGGGCACAGATACGCAGTATTTT
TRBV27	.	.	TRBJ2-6	CASSLEPGTTGANVLTF	TGTGCCAGCAGTTTAGAGCCCGGGACGACTGGGGCCAACGTCCTGACTTTC
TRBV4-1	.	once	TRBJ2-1	CASSQAEGWQFF	TGCGCCAGCAGCCAAGCAGAGGGATGGCAGTTCTTC
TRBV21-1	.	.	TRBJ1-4	CASSKEGQGGGEKLFF	TGTGCCAGCAGCAAAGAAGGTCAGGGGGGTGGGGAAAAACTGTTTTTT
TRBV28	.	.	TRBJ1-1	CASSSPSKGASSSEAFF	TGTGCCAGCAGTTCCCCCTCTAAAGGGGCTAGTAGCTCTGAAGCTTTCTTT
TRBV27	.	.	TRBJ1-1	CASSLRRGSTEAFF	TGTGCCAGCAGTTTACGGCGGGGGTCCACTGAAGCTTTCTTT
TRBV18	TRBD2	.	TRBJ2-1	CASSPGLNNEQFF	TGTGCCAGCTCACCGGGACTAAACAATGAGCAGTTCTTC
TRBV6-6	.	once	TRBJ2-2	CASSYTRNTGELFF	TGTGCCAGCAGTTATACTAGAAACACCGGGGAGCTGTTTTTT